What follows are 10 T cell receptor beta chains derived from one specimen sequenced in a study of monozygotic twins with inflammatory bowel disease. TCRdb re-called the 5' RACE reads and catalogs CDR3 proteins one per entry, DNA excluded. This sample's table reports about 160,000 distinct CDR3 sequences. The sample comprised blood. These receptors came from a human donor with ulcerative colitis or Crohn's disease, or a healthy co-twin of an affected twin (not recorded which).

This chain uses TRBV10-2 with TRBJ2-1; checking the TCRdb D call of TRBD1 is not possible without DNA. Germline V gene sequence: CDR1 WSHSY, CDR2 SAAADI. The CDR3 sequence is 13 residues long. CDR3: CASMTGTYNEQFF.

The chain is built from TRBV20-1 and TRBJ1-4; TCRdb's assignment of TRBD1 cannot be checked, as there is no DNA. The CDR3 covers 15 residues. CDR1 is DFQATT, CDR2 SNEGSKA, per germline (reference sequence). The CDR3 loop reads CSAVPGQGVDEKLFF.

The chain carries TRBV10-2 and TRBJ1-1; TCRdb returns TRBD1, unconfirmable since there is no DNA. The CDR3 length is 11 residues. Germline CDR1 is WSHSY and CDR2 is SAAADI. CDR3 loop: CASRGDTEAFF.

CDR3 sequence: CSARDRGTRVFF. The gene calls are TRBV20-1 and TRBJ2-1; TCRdb's D gene call, TRBD2, goes unchecked for lack of DNA. Germline CDR1 reads DFQATT; CDR2 reads SNEGSKA (reference sequence). This CDR3 has 12 residues.

The genes are TRBV15 and TRBJ1-1; TCRdb picks TRBD1, but there is no DNA to check that call. Germline V CDR1 and CDR2: LNHNV, YYDKDF (reference sequence). The length of the CDR3 is 14 residues. CDR3 in amino acids: CATSPQDRNTEAFF.

This chain connects TRBV29-1 to TRBJ1-2. The CDR3 spans 12 residues. Germline CDR1 and CDR2: SQVTM and ANQGSEA. The chain's CDR3 is CSVDRALRGYTF. Supplemented by reference TRBV29-1 and TRBJ1-2, the full variable domain reads SAVISQKPSRDICQRGTSLTIQCQVDSQVTMMFWYRQQPGQSLTLIATANQGSEATYESGFVIDKFPISRPNLTFSTLTVSNMSPEDSSIYLCSVDRALRGYTFGSGTRLTVV.

The gene calls are TRBV20-1 and TRBJ2-1; TCRdb indicates TRBD1, and absent DNA this call remains unverified. CDR3 length: 17 residues. Germline CDR1 reads DFQATT; CDR2 reads SNEGSKA (reference sequence). CDR3: CSARDLIRAVWIHEQFF.

The gene calls are TRBV15 and TRBJ1-1. There are 14 residues in the CDR3. From germline, CDR1 is LNHNV and CDR2 YYDKDF (reference sequence). The CDR3 spells CATSRDGSGAEAFF.

The chain couples TRBV12-3 or TRBV12-4 to TRBJ1-2. The CDR3 is 14 amino acids. CDR3 amino acids: CASSLDLSPHGYTF.

V and J are TRBV4-1 and TRBJ1-2; TCRdb lists TRBD1, though no DNA is available to test this call. This CDR3 spans 15 amino acids. CDR1 and CDR2 (germline): MGHRA, YSYEKL. CDR3 sequence: CASSHPGQGARGYTF.